One sample yielded the 18 T cell receptor beta chains listed below, sequenced in a study of sequential checkpoint blockade in melanoma. Specified treatment: randomized to nivolumab then ipilimumab (arm A) or the reverse (arm B). The data were produced by immunoSEQ multiplex PCR, yet TCRdb's version contains in-frame clones alone and is incomplete. This repertoire shows 17,000 or so clones, around 80% found once; its top ten account for approximately 12%. Sequencing used CD8+ T cells sorted from blood (inferred from file names), obtained from a patient given nivolumab and ipilimumab in sequence. The receptors originated from a human donor with melanoma.

The chain couples TRBV4-1 to TRBJ1-5; 7 positions match TRBD1. The CDR3 is made up of 15 amino acids. With V trimmed by 2 bases and J by 2 bases, 3 bases remained unmatched. Germline V CDR1 and CDR2: MGHRA, YSYEKL. The CDR3 is CASSQLTGRNQPQHF. CDR3 sequence (DNA): TGCGCCAGCAGCCAACTGACAGGGCGCAATCAGCCCCAGCATTTT.

The chain combines TRBV5-4 with TRBJ1-1; 9 nucleotides agree with TRBD1. The CDR3 sequence is 14 residues long. J lost 11 bases, V lost 0 bases, and 8 bases had no gene match. CDR1 is SGHNT and CDR2 is YYREEE in the germline V gene (reference sequence). The CDR3 DNA reads as TGTGCCAGCAGCTTGGAACAGGGGGCCGACGGGGCTTTCTTT. It codes for CASSLEQGADGAFF.

This chain links TRBV4-3 with TRBJ1-4; TRBD1 might be the D (5 bases). Germline V gene lookup returns CDR1 LGHNA and CDR2 YSLEER. The CDR3 loop spans 15 amino acids. Trimming removed 0 bases from V and 8 bases from J, with 13 bases in between. The CDR3 DNA follows: TGCGCCAGCAGCCAAGAAAGAACAGGAGGGGAAAAACTGTTTTTT. The encoded protein is CASSQERTGGEKLFF.

The V and J genes are TRBV19 and TRBJ1-2; D not certain. There are 9 residues in the CDR3. The germline V and J ends were trimmed by 11 bases and 8 bases, with 9 bases remaining between them. CDR1 and CDR2 (germline): LNHDA, SQIVND (reference sequence). CDR3 DNA: TGTGCCGCGGGCCACGGCTACACCTTC. The encoded protein is CAAGHGYTF.

The chain combines TRBV15 with TRBJ1-4, with TRBD1 identical over 8 bases. From germline, CDR1 is LNHNV and CDR2 YYDKDF (reference sequence). The trim removed 3 bases at V and 4 bases at J, leaving 4 bases unmatched. The CDR3 is made up of 15 amino acids. CDR3 DNA: TGTGCCACCAGCAGGGAAACAGGGGGTAATGAAAAACTGTTTTTT. It is translated as CATSRETGGNEKLFF.

This clone has a handful of counts. The chain recombines TRBV7-9 with TRBJ2-7, with 9 positions matching TRBD1. The CDR3 covers 12 residues. Germline lookup yields CDR1 SEHNR and CDR2 FQNEAQ (reference sequence). The trim removed 4 bases at V and 6 bases at J, leaving 1 base unmatched. The CDR3 spells CASSSGQGEQYF. CDR3 in DNA: TGTGCCAGCAGCTCGGGACAGGGCGAGCAGTACTTC.

The chain recombines TRBV27 with TRBJ1-4; the match to TRBD1 covers 12 bases. J lost 10 bases, V lost 6 bases, and 9 bases had no gene match. The germline V gene encodes CDR1 MNHEY and CDR2 SMNVEV (reference sequence). The CDR3 runs 15 residues. The CDR3, as DNA: TGTGCCAGCAGAGCCGGGACAGGGGGCTTTGGAAAACTGTTTTTT. Its protein is CASRAGTGGFGKLFF.

The rearrangement joins TRBV4-1 to TRBJ2-7; TRBD2 might be the D (6 bases). Germline loops: CDR1 MGHRA, CDR2 YSYEKL. CDR3 length: 16 amino acids. Trimming took off 0 bases at V and 2 bases at J, with 14 bases between the two ends. The CDR3 reads CASSQDRGSNTYEQYF. DNA of the CDR3: TGCGCCAGCAGCCAAGATCGGGGGTCGAATACCTACGAGCAGTACTTC.

The chain links TRBV30 to TRBJ1-5; D remains unclear. This CDR3 is built from 14 residues. Between the trimmed V and J ends, which lost 0 bases and 7 bases, there was a span of 13 bases. The germline V gene has CDR1 GTSNPN and CDR2 SVGIG (reference sequence). This CDR3 reads CAWSVTGFRQPQHF. The CDR3, as DNA: TGTGCCTGGAGTGTAACGGGATTCCGACAGCCCCAGCATTTT.

This chain uses TRBV7-2 with TRBJ2-7, with TRBD2 matching over 9 bases. CDR1 and CDR2 from the germline V gene are SGHTA and FQGNSA. J lost 1 base, V lost 3 bases, and 7 bases had no gene match. This CDR3 spans 16 amino acids. This CDR3 reads CASSFHRLAESYEQYF. The CDR3 region has the DNA TGTGCCAGCAGCTTCCATCGACTAGCGGAGTCCTACGAGCAGTACTTC. Looking up the rest from reference TRBV7-2 and TRBJ2-7 gives the full variable domain: GAGVSQSPSNKVTEKGKDVELRCDPISGHTALYWYRQSLGQGLEFLIYFQGNSAPDKSGLPSDRFSAERTGGSVSTLTIQRTQQEDSAVYLCASSFHRLAESYEQYFGPGTRLTVT.

The CDR3: CASSLEVGGLAGVNEQFF. In DNA, the CDR3 is TGTGCCAGCAGCTTGGAGGTTGGGGGACTAGCGGGAGTTAATGAGCAGTTCTTC. The V call is TRBV5-7, the J call TRBJ2-1; 14 nucleotides line up with TRBD2. TRBV5-7 is treated as an ORF (open reading frame) with a function not yet certain. This CDR3 has 18 residues. The trim removed 0 bases at V and 7 bases at J, leaving 9 bases unmatched.

The rearrangement joins TRBV19 to TRBJ2-5; 8 bases map to TRBD1. Germline lookup yields CDR1 LNHDA and CDR2 SQIVND (reference sequence). The CDR3 is 14 residues long. V was pared by 10 bases and J by 11 bases, with 18 bases of the junction left unmatched. CDR3: CATAPGGEGREQYF. The CDR3 region has the DNA TGTGCCACCGCTCCAGGGGGCGAGGGACGGGAGCAGTACTTC.

This clone was counted once. J is TRBJ2-7 and V is TRBV27; D might be TRBD1 (6 bases). Trimming stripped 6 bases from V and 0 bases from J, with 12 bases between. The germline V gene encodes CDR1 MNHEY and CDR2 SMNVEV (reference sequence). The CDR3 totals 14 residues. DNA of the CDR3: TGTGCCAGCAGGTATACAGGGAGCTCCTACGAGCAGTACTTC. Translated, it gives CASRYTGSSYEQYF.

The chain uses TRBV7-9 and TRBJ1-4; maybe TRBD1 (6 bases). CDR3 length equals 14 residues. The germline gives CDR1 SEHNR, CDR2 FQNEAQ (reference sequence). Trimming cost V 5 bases and J 7 bases, with 14 bases left between them. The chain's CDR3 is CASSDTGLGEKLFF. The CDR3 nucleotides are TGTGCCAGCAGCGACACAGGGTTGGGTGAAAAACTGTTTTTT.

For this clone: No DNA is shown, since the ends of the CDR3 on it are uncertain; the CDR3 is the one TCRdb lists. This chain connects TRBV30 to TRBJ1-2. Germline V gene lookup returns CDR1 GTSNPN and CDR2 SVGIG (reference sequence). With termini counted, the CDR3 has 13 amino acids. The CDR3 here is CAWSDSLQRGYTF.

This clone was counted only a few times. V usage is TRBV27 and J usage is TRBJ2-1; 16 bases fit TRBD2. The CDR3 sequence is 18 residues long. V was clipped by 6 bases and J by 1 base; unmatched bases: 6. Germline CDR1 is MNHEY and CDR2 is SMNVEV (reference sequence). CDR3 residues: CASRAGTSGRASYNEQFF. CDR3 sequence (DNA): TGTGCCAGCAGGGCTGGGACTAGCGGGAGGGCGTCCTACAATGAGCAGTTCTTC.

This sequence joins TRBV11-2 and TRBJ2-5; 7 nucleotides align to TRBD1. The germline gives CDR1 SGHAT, CDR2 FQNNGV. Trimming cost V 5 bases and J 6 bases; bases outside gene matches: 9. CDR3 length: 14 residues. CDR3 amino acids: CASSAYRGAKTQYF. The CDR3 bases are TGTGCCAGCAGCGCATACAGGGGAGCGAAGACCCAGTACTTC. The full variable domain, rest sourced from reference TRBV11-2 and TRBJ2-5, is EAGVAQSPRYKIIEKRQSVAFWCNPISGHATLYWYQQILGQGPKLLIQFQNNGVVDDSQLPKDRFSAERLKGVDSTLKIQPAKLEDSAVYLCASSAYRGAKTQYFGPGTRLLVL.

The chain combines TRBV7-8 with TRBJ2-7, with 7 bases identical to TRBD2. This CDR3 comprises 14 residues. Germline CDR1 is SGHVS and CDR2 is FQNEAQ. V lost 5 bases and J lost 1; bases outside the gene matches: 5. As DNA, the CDR3 is TGTGCCAGCAGCCCCGTGGGGGGGTCCTACGAGCAGTACTTC. Translated: CASSPVGGSYEQYF. Full variable domain (rest looked up from reference TRBV7-8 and TRBJ2-7): GAGVSQSPRYKVAKRGQDVALRCDPISGHVSLFWYQQALGQGPEFLTYFQNEAQLDKSGLPSDRFFAERPEGSVSTLKIQRTQQEDSAVYLCASSPVGGSYEQYFGPGTRLTVT.